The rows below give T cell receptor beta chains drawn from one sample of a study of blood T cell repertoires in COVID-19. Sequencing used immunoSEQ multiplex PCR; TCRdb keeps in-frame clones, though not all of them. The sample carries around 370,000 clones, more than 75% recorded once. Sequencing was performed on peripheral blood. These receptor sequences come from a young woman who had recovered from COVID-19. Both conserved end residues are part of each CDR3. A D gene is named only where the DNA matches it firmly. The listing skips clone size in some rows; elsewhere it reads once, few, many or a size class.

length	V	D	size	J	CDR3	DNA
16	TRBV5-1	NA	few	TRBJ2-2	CASSFRGQGSTGELFF	TGCGCCAGCAGCTTCCGTGGGCAGGGGAGCACCGGGGAGCTGTTTTTT
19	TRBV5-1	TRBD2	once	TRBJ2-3	CASSPPGLAGDGSTDTQYF	TGCGCCAGCAGCCCCCCGGGACTAGCGGGAGACGGTAGCACAGATACGCAGTATTTT
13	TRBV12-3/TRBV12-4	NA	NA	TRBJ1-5	CASSLSPRGPQHF	TGTGCCAGCAGTTTAAGCCCCCGGGGGCCCCAGCATTTT
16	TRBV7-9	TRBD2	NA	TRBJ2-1	CASSSRETSSYNEQFF	TGTGCCAGCAGCTCGCGGGAGACTTCTTCCTACAATGAGCAGTTCTTC
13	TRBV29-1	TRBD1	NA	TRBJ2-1	CSVRDRDRNEQFF	TGCAGCGTGCGGGACAGGGACCGCAATGAGCAGTTCTTC
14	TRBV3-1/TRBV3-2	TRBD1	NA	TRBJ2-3	CASSPSGTEDTQYF	TGTGCCAGCAGCCCTTCCGGGACAGAGGATACGCAGTATTTT
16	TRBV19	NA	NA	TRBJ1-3	CASNPGQGFSGNTIYF	TGTGCCAGTAACCCAGGGCAGGGCTTCTCTGGAAACACCATATATTTT
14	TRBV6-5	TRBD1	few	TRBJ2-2	CASRGQGATGELFF	TGTGCCAGCAGAGGACAGGGGGCTACCGGGGAGCTGTTTTTT
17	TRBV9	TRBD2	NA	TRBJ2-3	CASSQKGSGKHTDTQYF	TGTGCCAGCAGCCAGAAGGGTAGCGGGAAACACACAGATACGCAGTATTTT
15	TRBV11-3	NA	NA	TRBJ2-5	CASSFSGQRQETQYF	TGTGCCAGCAGCTTTTCCGGACAGAGACAAGAGACCCAGTACTTC
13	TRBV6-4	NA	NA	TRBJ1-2	CASSAGENYGYTF	TGTGCCAGCAGTGCAGGGGAGAACTATGGCTACACCTTC
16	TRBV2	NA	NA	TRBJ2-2	CASSEWGGANTGELFF	TGTGCCAGCAGTGAATGGGGCGGCGCGAACACCGGGGAGCTGTTTTTT
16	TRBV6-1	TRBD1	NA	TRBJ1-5	CASSEGQGYGNQPQHF	TGTGCCAGCAGTGAGGGACAGGGCTACGGCAATCAGCCCCAGCATTTT
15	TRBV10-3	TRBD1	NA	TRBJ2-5	CAISDGTGVGETQYF	TGTGCCATCAGTGACGGGACAGGGGTGGGGGAGACCCAGTACTTC
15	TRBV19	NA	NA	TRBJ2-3	CASSIGLADTDTQYF	TGTGCCAGTAGTATAGGCCTAGCAGACACAGATACGCAGTATTTT
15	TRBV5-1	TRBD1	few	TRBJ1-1	CASSLASGGGAEAFF	TGCGCCAGCAGCTTGGCTTCAGGGGGTGGGGCTGAAGCTTTCTTT
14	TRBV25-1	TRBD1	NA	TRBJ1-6	CASSSGTANSPLHF	TGTGCCAGCAGCTCCGGGACAGCTAATTCACCCCTCCACTTT
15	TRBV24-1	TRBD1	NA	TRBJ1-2	CATSQAAGTDYGYTF	TGTGCCACCAGTCAAGCCGCCGGGACAGACTATGGCTACACCTTC
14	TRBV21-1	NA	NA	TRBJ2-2	CASSNNRGPGELFF	TGTGCCAGCAGCAATAACAGGGGTCCCGGGGAGCTGTTTTTT
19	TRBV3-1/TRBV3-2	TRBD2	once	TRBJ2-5	CASSQEWFGASGRSETQYF	TGTGCCAGCAGCCAAGAGTGGTTTGGGGCTAGCGGGAGATCAGAGACCCAGTACTTC
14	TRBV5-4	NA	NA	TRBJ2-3	CASSHDLGTDTQYF	TGTGCCAGCAGCCACGACTTGGGCACAGATACGCAGTATTTT
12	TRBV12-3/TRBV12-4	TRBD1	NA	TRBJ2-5	CASSDREETQYF	TGTGCCAGCAGCGACAGGGAAGAGACCCAGTACTTC
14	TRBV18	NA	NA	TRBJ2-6	CASSGGLGANVLTF	TGTGCCAGTTCCGGGGGGCTTGGGGCCAACGTCCTGACTTTC
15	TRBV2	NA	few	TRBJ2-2	CASSVTGSDTGELFF	TGTGCCAGCAGTGTCACGGGTAGCGACACCGGGGAGCTGTTTTTT
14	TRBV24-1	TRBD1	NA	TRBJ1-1	CATSDHGTGGKAFF	TGTGCCACCAGTGACCACGGGACAGGGGGCAAAGCTTTCTTT